The present T cell receptor (beta chain) was sequenced within a study of blood T cell repertoires in COVID-19. Across the study: Donors in the United States, Italy and Spain gave samples during acute or convalescent COVID-19. PBMCs, B-cell-depleted T cells, or T cells provided the cDNA or gDNA that made up the material.

In the authors' workflow: Reference gene primer amplification yielded estimated nucleated cell counts. Sequenced by immunoSEQ multiplex PCR; TCRdb stores in-frame clones only, minus some. That table supplies the V and J calls and clone size; D and trimming were determined from the DNA. The profile shows about 250,000 clones, about 90% of them singletons. This clone was detected only once. This CDR3 spans 16 amino acids. Germline CDR1 is MNHEY and CDR2 is SVGAGI. Trimming took 0 bases from V and 9 from J; bases not matched to a gene: 9. This TCR came from a man in his late teens or twenties with active or convalescent COVID-19. The rearrangement links TRBV6-5 to TRBJ2-4; 9 bases are shared with TRBD1. The sample consisted of peripheral blood. This chain's CDR3 is CASSYSPGTGNPIQYF. The CDR3 DNA reads TGTGCCAGCAGTTACTCCCCCGGGACAGGGAATCCCATTCAGTACTTC.